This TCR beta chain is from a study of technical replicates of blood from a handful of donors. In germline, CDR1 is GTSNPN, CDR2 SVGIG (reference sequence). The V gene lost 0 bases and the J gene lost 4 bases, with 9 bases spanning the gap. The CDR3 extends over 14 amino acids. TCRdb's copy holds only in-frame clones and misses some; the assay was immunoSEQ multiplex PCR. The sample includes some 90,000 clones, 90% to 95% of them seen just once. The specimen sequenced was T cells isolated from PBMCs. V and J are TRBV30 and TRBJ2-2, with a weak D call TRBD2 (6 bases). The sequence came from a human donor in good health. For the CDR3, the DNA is TGTGCCTGGAGTGTAGGGACTTTCACCGGGGAGCTGTTTTTT. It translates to CAWSVGTFTGELFF.